This TCR beta chain was identified in a study of cytomegalovirus exposure and HLA in healthy donors. Germline CDR1 SEHNR, CDR2 FQNEAQ (reference sequence). The CDR3 spans 13 residues. V was trimmed by 5 bases and J by 9 bases, leaving 17 bases between them. Primers for the PCR totalled 60 Vbeta and 13 Jbeta. The table came from immunoSEQ multiplex PCR; TCRdb's copy has only in-frame clones and leaves some out. The table lists roughly 140,000 clones, about 80% of them singletons. This receptor was obtained from a man aged 30 to 45 in good health and CMV-seropositive. The sequencing sample was made of PBMCs. This chain links TRBV7-9 with TRBJ2-7, with TRBD2 as a possible D gene (5 bases). The CDR3 sequence: CASSPKGENRQYF. The CDR3 DNA sequence: TGTGCCAGCAGCCCCAAGGGAGAAAATCGGCAGTACTTC.